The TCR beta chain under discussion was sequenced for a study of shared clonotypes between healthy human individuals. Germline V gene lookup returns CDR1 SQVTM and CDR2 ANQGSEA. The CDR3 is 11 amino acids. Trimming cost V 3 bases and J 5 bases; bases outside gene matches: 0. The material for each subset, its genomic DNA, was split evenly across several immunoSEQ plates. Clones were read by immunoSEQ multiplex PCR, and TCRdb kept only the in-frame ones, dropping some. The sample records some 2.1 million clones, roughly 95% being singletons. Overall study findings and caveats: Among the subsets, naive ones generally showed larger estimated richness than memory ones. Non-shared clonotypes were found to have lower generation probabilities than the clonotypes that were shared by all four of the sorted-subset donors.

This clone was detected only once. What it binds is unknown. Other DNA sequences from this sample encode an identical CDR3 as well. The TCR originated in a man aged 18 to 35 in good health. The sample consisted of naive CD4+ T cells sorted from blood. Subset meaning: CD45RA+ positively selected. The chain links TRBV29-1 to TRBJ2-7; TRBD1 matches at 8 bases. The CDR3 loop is CSVDRGHEQYF. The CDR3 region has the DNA TGCAGCGTTGACAGGGGGCACGAGCAGTACTTC.